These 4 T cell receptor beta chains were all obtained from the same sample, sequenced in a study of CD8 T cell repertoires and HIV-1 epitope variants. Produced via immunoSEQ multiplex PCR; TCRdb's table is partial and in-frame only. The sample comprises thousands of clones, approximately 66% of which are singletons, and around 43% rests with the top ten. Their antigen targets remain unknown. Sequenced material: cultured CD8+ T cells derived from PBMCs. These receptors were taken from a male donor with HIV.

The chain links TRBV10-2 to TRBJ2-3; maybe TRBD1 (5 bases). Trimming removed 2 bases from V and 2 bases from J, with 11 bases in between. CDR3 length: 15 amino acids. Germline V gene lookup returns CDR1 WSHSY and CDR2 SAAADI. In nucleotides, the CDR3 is TGCGCCAGCAGTGAGGCGGCAGGGCTCACAGATACGCAGTATTTT. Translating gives CASSEAAGLTDTQYF.

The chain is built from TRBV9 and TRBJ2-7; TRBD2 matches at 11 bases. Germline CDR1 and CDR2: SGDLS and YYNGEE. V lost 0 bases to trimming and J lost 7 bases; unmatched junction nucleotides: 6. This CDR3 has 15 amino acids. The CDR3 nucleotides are TGTGCCAGCAGCGTAGATGTAGCGGGGGGGCAAGAGCAGTACTTC. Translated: CASSVDVAGGQEQYF.

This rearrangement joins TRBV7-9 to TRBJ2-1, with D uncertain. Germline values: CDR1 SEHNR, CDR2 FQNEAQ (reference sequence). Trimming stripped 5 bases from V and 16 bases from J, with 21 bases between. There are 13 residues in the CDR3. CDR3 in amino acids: CASSETERRHYFF. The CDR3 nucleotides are TGTGCCAGCAGCGAAACAGAAAGGCGGCATTATTTCTTC.

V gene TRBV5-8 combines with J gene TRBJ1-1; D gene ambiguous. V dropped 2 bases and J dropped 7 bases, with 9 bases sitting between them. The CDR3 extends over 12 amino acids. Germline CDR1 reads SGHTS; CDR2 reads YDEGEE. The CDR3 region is CASSFVFGEAFF. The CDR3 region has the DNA TGTGCCAGCAGCTTTGTCTTTGGTGAAGCTTTCTTT.